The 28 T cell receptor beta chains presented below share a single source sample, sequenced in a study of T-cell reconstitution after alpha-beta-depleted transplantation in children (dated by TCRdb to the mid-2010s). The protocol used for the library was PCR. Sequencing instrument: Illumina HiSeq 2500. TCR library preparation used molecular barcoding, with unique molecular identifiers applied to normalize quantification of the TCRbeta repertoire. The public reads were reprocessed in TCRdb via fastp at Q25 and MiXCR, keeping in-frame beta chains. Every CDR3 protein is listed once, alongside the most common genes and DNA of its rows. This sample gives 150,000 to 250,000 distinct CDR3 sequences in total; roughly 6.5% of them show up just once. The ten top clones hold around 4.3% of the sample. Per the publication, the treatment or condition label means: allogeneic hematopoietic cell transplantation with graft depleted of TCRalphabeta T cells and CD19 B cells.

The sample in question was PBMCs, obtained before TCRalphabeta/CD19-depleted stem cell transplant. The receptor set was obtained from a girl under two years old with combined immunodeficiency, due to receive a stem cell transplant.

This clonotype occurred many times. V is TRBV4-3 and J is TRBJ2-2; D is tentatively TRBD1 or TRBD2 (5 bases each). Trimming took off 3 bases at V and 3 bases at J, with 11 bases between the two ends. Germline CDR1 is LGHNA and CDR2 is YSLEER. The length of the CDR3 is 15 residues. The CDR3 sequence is CASSQDRDHTGELFF. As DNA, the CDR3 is TGCGCCAGCAGCCAGGACCGGGACCACACCGGGGAGCTGTTTTTT.

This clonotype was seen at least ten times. Here the CDR3 DNA reads TGCAGTGTCCCGGAAGACGGGGGCTTTTATAGCAATCAGCCCCAGCATTTT. This codes for CSVPEDGGFYSNQPQHF. The chain joins TRBV20-1 to TRBJ1-5; tentative D call: TRBD1 (6 bases). Germline V CDR1 and CDR2: DFQATT, SNEGSKA (reference sequence). The CDR3 is 17 amino acids. V was clipped by 7 bases and J by 0 bases, with 22 bases between them.

The DNA of the CDR3 is TGTGCCAGCAACCCCGACATCAGGTGTCTAACGGCAGCCTCGTTGAAGGCCTCTGGAAACACCATATATTTT. Encoded protein: CASNPDIRCLTAASLKASGNTIYF. V and J are TRBV7-2 and TRBJ1-3; no clear D gene. Germline loops: CDR1 SGHTA, CDR2 FQGNSA. Trimming took off 7 bases at V and 0 bases at J, with 40 bases between the two ends. This CDR3 is 24 amino acids long. The full variable domain, completed using reference TRBV7-2 and TRBJ1-3, is GAGVSQSPSNKVTEKGKDVELRCDPISGHTALYWYRQSLGQGLEFLIYFQGNSAPDKSGLPSDRFSAERTGGSVSTLTIQRTQQEDSAVYLCASNPDIRCLTAASLKASGNTIYFGEGSWLTVV.

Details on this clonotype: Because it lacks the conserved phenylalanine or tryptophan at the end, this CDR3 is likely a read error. In nucleotides, the CDR3 is TGCGCCAGCAGCCAAGATAGGACAGGGATCTCCTACAATGAGCAGTTCTAC. Translated: CASSQDRTGISYNEQFY. V is TRBV4-1 and J is TRBJ2-1; 8 bases align to TRBD1. Germline trimming cut 0 bases from V and 0 bases from J; bases unmatched to any gene: 4. The germline CDR1 and CDR2 sequences are MGHRA and YSYEKL. This CDR3 region has 17 residues.

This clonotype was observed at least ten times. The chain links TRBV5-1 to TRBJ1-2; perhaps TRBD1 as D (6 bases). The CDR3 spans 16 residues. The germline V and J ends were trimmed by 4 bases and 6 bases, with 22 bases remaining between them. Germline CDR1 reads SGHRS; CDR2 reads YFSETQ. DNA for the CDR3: TGCGCCAGCAGCGCACAACGGCCCACAGGGAAGGATGGCTACACCTTC. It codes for CASSAQRPTGKDGYTF.

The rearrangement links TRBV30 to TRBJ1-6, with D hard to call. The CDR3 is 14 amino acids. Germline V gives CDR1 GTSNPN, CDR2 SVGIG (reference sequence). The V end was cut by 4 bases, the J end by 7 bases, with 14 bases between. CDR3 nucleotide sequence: TGTGCCTGGACCTCCGAACTTTTGAATTCACCCCTCCACTTT. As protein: CAWTSELLNSPLHF.

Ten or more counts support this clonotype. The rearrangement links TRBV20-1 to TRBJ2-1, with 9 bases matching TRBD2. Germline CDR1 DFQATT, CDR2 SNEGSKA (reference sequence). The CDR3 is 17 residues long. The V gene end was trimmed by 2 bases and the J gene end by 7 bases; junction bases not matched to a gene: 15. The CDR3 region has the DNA TGCAGTGCTAGATCGCCGCTCATAGCGGGAGTGGGTAATGAGCAGTTCTTC. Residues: CSARSPLIAGVGNEQFF.

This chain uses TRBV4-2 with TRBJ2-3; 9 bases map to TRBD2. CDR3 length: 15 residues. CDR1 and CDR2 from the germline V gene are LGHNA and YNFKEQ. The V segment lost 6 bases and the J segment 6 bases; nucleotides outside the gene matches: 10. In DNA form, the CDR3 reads TGTGCCAGCAGGGCTGTGGAGCGGGGGGTGGATACGCAGTATTTT. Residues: CASRAVERGVDTQYF.

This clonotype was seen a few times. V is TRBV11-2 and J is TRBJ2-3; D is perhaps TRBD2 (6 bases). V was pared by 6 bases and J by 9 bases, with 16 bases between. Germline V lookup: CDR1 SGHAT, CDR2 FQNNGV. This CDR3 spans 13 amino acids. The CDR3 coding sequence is TGTGCCAGCAGTGCACCCGGGGGTTACACGCAGTATTTT. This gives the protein CASSAPGGYTQYF.

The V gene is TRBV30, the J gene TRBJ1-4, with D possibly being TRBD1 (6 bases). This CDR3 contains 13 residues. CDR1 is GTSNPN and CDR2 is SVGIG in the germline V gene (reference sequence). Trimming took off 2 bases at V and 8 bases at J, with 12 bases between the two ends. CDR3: CAWSLPGGEKLFF. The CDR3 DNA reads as TGTGCCTGGAGTCTCCCCGGGGGCGAAAAACTGTTTTTT.

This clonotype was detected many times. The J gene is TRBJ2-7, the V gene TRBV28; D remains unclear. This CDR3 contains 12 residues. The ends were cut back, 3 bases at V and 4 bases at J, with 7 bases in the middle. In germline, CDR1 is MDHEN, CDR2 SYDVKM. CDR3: CASSFWVYEQYF. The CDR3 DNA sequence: TGTGCCAGCAGTTTTTGGGTTTACGAGCAGTACTTC.

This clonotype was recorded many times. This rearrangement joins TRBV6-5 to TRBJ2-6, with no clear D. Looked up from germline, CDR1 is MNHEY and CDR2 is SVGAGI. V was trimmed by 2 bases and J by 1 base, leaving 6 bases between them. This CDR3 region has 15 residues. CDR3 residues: CASSYGSSGANVLTF. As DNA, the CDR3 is TGTGCCAGCAGTTACGGGTCATCTGGGGCCAACGTCCTGACTTTC.

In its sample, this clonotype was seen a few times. The CDR3 sequence: CASSYVFSGGESTDTQYF. The CDR3, as DNA: TGTGCCAGCAGTTACGTTTTTAGCGGGGGAGAAAGCACAGATACGCAGTATTTT. The V call is TRBV6-5, the J call TRBJ2-3, with 9 bases matching TRBD2. Germline V gene data show CDR1 as MNHEY and CDR2 as SVGAGI. With 2 bases clipped from V and 0 bases from J, the junction kept 9 bases outside the gene matches. The CDR3 is 18 residues long.

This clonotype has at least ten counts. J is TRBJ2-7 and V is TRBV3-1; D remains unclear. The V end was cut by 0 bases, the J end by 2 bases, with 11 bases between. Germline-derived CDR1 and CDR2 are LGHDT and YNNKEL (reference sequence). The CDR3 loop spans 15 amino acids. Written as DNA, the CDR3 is TGTGCCAGCAGCCAAGATCGGACGGGCCCCTACGAGCAGTACTTC. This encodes CASSQDRTGPYEQYF.

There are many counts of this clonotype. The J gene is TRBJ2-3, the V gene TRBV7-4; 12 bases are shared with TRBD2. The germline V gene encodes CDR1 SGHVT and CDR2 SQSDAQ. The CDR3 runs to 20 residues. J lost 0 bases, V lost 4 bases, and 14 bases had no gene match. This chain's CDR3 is CASSSPTSGSGFISTDTQYF. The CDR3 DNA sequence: TGTGCCAGCAGCTCACCGACTAGCGGGAGTGGCTTCATCAGCACAGATACGCAGTATTTT.

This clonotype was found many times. For the CDR3, the DNA is TGTGCCAGCAGTTTTTATCGGCCGGGACTAGCATACAATGAGCAGTTCTTC. This codes for CASSFYRPGLAYNEQFF. This sequence joins TRBV28 and TRBJ2-1; 9 nucleotides align to TRBD2. With V trimmed by 3 bases and J by 4 bases, 10 bases remained unmatched. Germline values: CDR1 MDHEN, CDR2 SYDVKM. The CDR3 runs to 17 residues.

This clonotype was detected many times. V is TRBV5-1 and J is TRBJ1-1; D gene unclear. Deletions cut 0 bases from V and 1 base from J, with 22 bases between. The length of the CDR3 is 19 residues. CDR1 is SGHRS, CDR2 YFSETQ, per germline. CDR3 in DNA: TGCGCCAGCAGCTTGGATTTCCCCGGGCCCGAGTACGGGAACACTGAAGCTTTCTTT. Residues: CASSLDFPGPEYGNTEAFF.

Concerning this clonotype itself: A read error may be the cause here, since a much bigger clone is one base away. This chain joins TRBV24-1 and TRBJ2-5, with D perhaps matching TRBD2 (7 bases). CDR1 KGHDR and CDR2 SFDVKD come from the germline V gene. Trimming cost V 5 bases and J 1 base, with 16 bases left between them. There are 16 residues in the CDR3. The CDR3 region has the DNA TGTGCCACCAGTGCCTCTGGGGGGGGCGTCCAAGAGACCCAGTACTTC. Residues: CATSASGGGVQETQYF.

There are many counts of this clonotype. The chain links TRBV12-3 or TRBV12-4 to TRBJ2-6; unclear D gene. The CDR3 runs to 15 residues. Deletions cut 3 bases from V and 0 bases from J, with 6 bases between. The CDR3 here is CASSFASSGANVLTF. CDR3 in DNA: TGTGCCAGCAGTTTCGCGAGCTCTGGGGCCAACGTCCTGACTTTC.

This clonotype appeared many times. The CDR3 sequence is CSAYPDFGTGAPSWRNEQYF. The CDR3 DNA sequence: TGCAGTGCGTACCCCGATTTCGGGACAGGAGCCCCCAGTTGGAGGAACGAGCAGTACTTC. The J gene is TRBJ2-7, the V gene TRBV20-1; 8 bases line up with TRBD1. CDR1 and CDR2 (germline): DFQATT, SNEGSKA (reference sequence). V trimming: 6 bases; J trimming: 5 bases; junction bases outside the gene matches: 30. The CDR3 is made up of 20 amino acids.

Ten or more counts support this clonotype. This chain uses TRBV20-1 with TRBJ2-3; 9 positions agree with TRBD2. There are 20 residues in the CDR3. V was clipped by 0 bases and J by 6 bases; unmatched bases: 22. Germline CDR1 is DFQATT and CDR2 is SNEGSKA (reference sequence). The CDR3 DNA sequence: TGCAGTGCTAGAGATATCGTCTCTAGCGGGGATCTTCGGCTAACTGATACGCAGTATTTT. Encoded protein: CSARDIVSSGDLRLTDTQYF.

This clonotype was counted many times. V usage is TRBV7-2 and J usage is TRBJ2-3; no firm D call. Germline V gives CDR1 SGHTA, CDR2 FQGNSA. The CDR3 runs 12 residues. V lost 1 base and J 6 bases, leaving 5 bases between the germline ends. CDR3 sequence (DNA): TGTGCCAGCAGCTTAGAGGGTGATACGCAGTATTTT. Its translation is CASSLEGDTQYF.

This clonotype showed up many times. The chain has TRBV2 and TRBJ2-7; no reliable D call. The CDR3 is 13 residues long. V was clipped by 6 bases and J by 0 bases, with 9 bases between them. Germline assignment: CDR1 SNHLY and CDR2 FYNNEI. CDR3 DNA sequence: TGTGCCAGCAGAGCTCGGGCCTCCTACGAGCAGTACTTC. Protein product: CASRARASYEQYF.

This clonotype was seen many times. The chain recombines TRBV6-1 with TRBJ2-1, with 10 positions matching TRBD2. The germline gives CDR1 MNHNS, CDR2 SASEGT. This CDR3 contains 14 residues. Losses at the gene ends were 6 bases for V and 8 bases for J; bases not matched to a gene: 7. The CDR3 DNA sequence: TGTGCCAGCAGCCCGGGACTAGCGTTCCATGAGCAGTTCTTC. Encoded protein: CASSPGLAFHEQFF.

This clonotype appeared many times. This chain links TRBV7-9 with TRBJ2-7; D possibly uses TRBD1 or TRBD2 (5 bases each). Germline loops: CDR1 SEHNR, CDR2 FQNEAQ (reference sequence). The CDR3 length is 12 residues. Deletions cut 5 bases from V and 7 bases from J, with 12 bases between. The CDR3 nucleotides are TGTGCCAGCAGCCGCGTAGGGGAGGAGCAGTACTTC. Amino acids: CASSRVGEEQYF.

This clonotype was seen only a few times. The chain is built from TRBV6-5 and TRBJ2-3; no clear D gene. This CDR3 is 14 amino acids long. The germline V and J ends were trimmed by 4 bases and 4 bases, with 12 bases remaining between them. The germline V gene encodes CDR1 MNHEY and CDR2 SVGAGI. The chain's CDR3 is CASSSMLSADTQYF. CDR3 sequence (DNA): TGTGCCAGCAGTTCGATGTTAAGTGCAGATACGCAGTATTTT.

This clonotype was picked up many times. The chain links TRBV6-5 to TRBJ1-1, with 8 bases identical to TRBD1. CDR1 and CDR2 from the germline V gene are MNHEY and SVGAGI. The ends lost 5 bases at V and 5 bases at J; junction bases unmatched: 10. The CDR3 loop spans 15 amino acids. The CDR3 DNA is TGTGCCAGCAGTCCCAATACAGGGGGGAGGACTGAAGCTTTCTTT. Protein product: CASSPNTGGRTEAFF.

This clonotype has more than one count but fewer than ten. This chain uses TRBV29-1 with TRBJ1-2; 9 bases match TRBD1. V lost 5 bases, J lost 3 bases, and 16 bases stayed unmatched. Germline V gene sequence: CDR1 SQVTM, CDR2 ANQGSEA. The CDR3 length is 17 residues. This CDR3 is CSVRALQQGAAYYGYTF. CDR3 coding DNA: TGCAGCGTTCGGGCCCTTCAACAGGGGGCGGCTTACTATGGCTACACCTTC.